This T cell receptor (beta chain) originates from a study of blood T cell repertoires in COVID-19. In germline, CDR1 is MDHEN, CDR2 SYDVKM. The ends were cut back, 6 bases at V and 13 bases at J, with 19 bases in the middle. The CDR3 totals 13 residues. In the authors' workflow: Amplification with reference gene primers provided the estimates of nucleated cell counts. Sequencing used immunoSEQ multiplex PCR; TCRdb keeps in-frame clones, though not all of them. V, J and clone size are those of that table, while D and trimming were read from the DNA. Of some 250,000 clones listed, roughly 86% were seen once; the top ten hold more than 6.5%.

Sequenced sample: peripheral blood. The chain links TRBV28 to TRBJ2-1, with a weak D call TRBD2 (6 bases). This TCR was sampled from a woman in her 70s with active or convalescent COVID-19. The CDR3 loop reads CASSRRGPEGQFF. In DNA form, the CDR3 reads TGTGCCAGCAGCCGCCGCGGGCCGGAGGGTCAGTTCTTC.